The clone carrying this TCR beta chain came up a few times. What it recognizes is unknown. The data belong to a study of response to subunit inactivated influenza vaccine. TCRdb analysed the RT-PCR reads with MiXCR anew, one entry per CDR3 protein. Seen here are more than 400,000 distinct CDR3 sequences, about a tenth observed once, and the top ten hold about 12%. The V gene lost 1 base and the J gene lost 8 bases, with 14 bases spanning the gap. The CDR3 contains 14 residues. Germline CDR1 SGHDN, CDR2 FVKESK. General study findings and limits: The authors proposed limited new T cell recruitment per seasonal influenza vaccination.

This chain links TRBV14 with TRBJ1-2; D unresolved. The clonotype originates from a man aged 45-60 years who received an inactivated influenza vaccine. This specimen consisted of PBMCs from blood, obtained roughly 6 weeks after vaccination. CDR3 sequence (DNA): TGTGCCAGCAGCCAAGTTACACGGGCCAGCGGCTACACCTTC. The encoded protein is CASSQVTRASGYTF. Complete variable domain (other parts from reference TRBV14 and TRBJ1-2): EAGVTQFPSHSVIEKGQTVTLRCDPISGHDNLYWYRRVMGKEIKFLLHFVKESKQDESGMPNNRFLAERTGGTYSTLKVQPAELEDSGVYFCASSQVTRASGYTFGSGTRLTVV.